A selection of T cell receptor beta chains follows, all from one sample in a study of T cell responses to AZD1222 COVID-19 vaccine. Assay: immunoSEQ multiplex PCR; the TCRdb copy retains only in-frame clones and omits some. Here the sample spans 150,000 to 200,000 clones, 80% to 90% being singletons. Specimen: peripheral blood, collected 28 days after the second AZD1222 dose. These receptor sequences come from an adult who received the AZD1222 COVID-19 vaccine. Both conserved end residues are part of each CDR3. D genes are given only for firm matches. Clone size is not always given. Where it is, it says once, few, many or a class for expanded clones.

TRBJ1-4	15	TRBV15	.	.	TGTGCCACCAGCAGGTCATCATCCAGGGATGAAAAACTGTTTTTT	CATSRSSSRDEKLFF
TRBJ2-5	14	TRBV2	.	.	TGTGCCAGCAGTGAAGCGCGGAGTTGGGAGACCCAGTACTTC	CASSEARSWETQYF
TRBJ2-1	14	TRBV28	.	.	TGTGCCAGCAGTCTACCCGGGACTGCCCTTGAGCAGTTCTTC	CASSLPGTALEQFF
TRBJ1-2	14	TRBV6-2/TRBV6-3	.	.	TGTGCCAGCAGTTACGCGGGACGTTCTCCCGGCTACACCTTC	CASSYAGRSPGYTF
TRBJ1-6	13	TRBV2	TRBD1	.	TGTGCCAGCAGAAACAGGGGAGGGTCACCCCTCCACTTT	CASRNRGGSPLHF
TRBJ2-3	14	TRBV3-1/TRBV3-2	.	once	TGTGCCAGCAGCCAAGGGTCCCCCGTCGATACGCAGTATTTT	CASSQGSPVDTQYF
TRBJ2-3	11	TRBV20-1	.	.	TGCAGTAGAGTGAAGGCAGATACGCAGTATTTT	CSRVKADTQYF
TRBJ2-1	14	TRBV28	.	.	TGTGCCAGCTTACGGGAGCCCCCCCACAATGAGCAGTTCTTC	CASLREPPHNEQFF
TRBJ2-2	15	TRBV19	.	.	TGTGCCAGTACCCCTGGGGCCGGAGGTGCGGGGGAGCTGTTTTTT	CASTPGAGGAGELFF
TRBJ2-2	16	TRBV19	.	.	TGTGCCAGTAGTATAACCCGGGGGGCGGGCACCGGGGAGCTGTTTTTT	CASSITRGAGTGELFF
TRBJ1-1	11	TRBV19	TRBD1	.	TGTGCCAGTCGACAGGGGATTGAAGCTTTCTTT	CASRQGIEAFF
TRBJ2-2	17	TRBV4-2	.	.	TGTGCCAGCAGCCAAGGTGCAGGGGCCGCGAACACCGGGGAGCTGTTTTTT	CASSQGAGAANTGELFF
TRBJ1-2	14	TRBV13	.	.	TGTGCCAGCAGCTTAGTCAGTGCTATCAGTGGCTACACCTTC	CASSLVSAISGYTF
TRBJ2-1	16	TRBV3-1/TRBV3-2	.	once	TGTGCCAGCAGCCAAGATGGAGGGGGGGCCTACAATGAGCAGTTCTTC	CASSQDGGGAYNEQFF
TRBJ1-2	13	TRBV19	.	.	TGTGCCAGTAGTATAGACCGGGCTGATGGCTACACCTTC	CASSIDRADGYTF
TRBJ1-6	14	TRBV28	TRBD1	.	TGTGCCAGCAGCCAACCGGGACAGAATTCACCCCTCCACTTT	CASSQPGQNSPLHF
TRBJ2-2	14	TRBV3-1/TRBV3-2	.	.	TGTGCCAGCAGCCCCGGACGGGGGCCCGGGGAGCTGTTTTTT	CASSPGRGPGELFF
TRBJ1-1	14	TRBV6-1	.	.	TGTGCCAGCAGTGAAGCTCGGCGGGGGGCTGAAGCTTTCTTT	CASSEARRGAEAFF
TRBJ1-6	14	TRBV19	TRBD1	.	TGTGCCAGTAGCCAGACAGGGGGTGATTCACCCCTCCACTTT	CASSQTGGDSPLHF
TRBJ1-2	13	TRBV30	.	.	TGTGCCTGGAGTCCACAGGGAGTCTATGGCTACACCTTC	CAWSPQGVYGYTF
TRBJ2-6	15	TRBV5-1	.	.	TGCGCCAGCAGCTTACTAGGGATCGGGGCCAACGTCCTGACTTTC	CASSLLGIGANVLTF
TRBJ1-1	12	TRBV30	.	.	TGTGCCTGGATGCAGGGCGAGACTGAAGCTTTCTTT	CAWMQGETEAFF
TRBJ1-3	16	TRBV4-2	.	.	TGTGCCAGCAGCCAAGAATTACAGTTCTCTGGAAACACCATATATTTT	CASSQELQFSGNTIYF
TRBJ1-2	11	TRBV20-1	.	few	TGCAGTGCCAGGGAGGGCTATGGCTACACCTTC	CSAREGYGYTF
TRBJ2-7	13	TRBV29-1	TRBD1	.	TGCAGCGTCCGACAGGGGGGTGCTGCGGAGCAGTACTTC	CSVRQGGAAEQYF
TRBJ1-1	13	TRBV2	.	.	TGTGCCAGCCGCGGAAGGAGGGGCACTGAAGCTTTCTTT	CASRGRRGTEAFF
TRBJ2-1	17	TRBV7-2	TRBD2	.	TGTGCCAGCAGCTTCGGACTAGCGGGGGGGGTCTACAATGAGCAGTTCTTC	CASSFGLAGGVYNEQFF
TRBJ1-2	11	TRBV20-1	.	.	TGCAGTGCCGTGGATCTCTATGGCTACACCTTC	CSAVDLYGYTF
TRBJ1-2	16	TRBV5-1	.	.	TGCGCCAGCAGCTTGAGTCAGCCCCTTGGGGACTATGGCTACACCTTC	CASSLSQPLGDYGYTF
TRBJ2-2	15	TRBV11-2	.	.	TGTGCCAGCAGCTTAAGGCCAGTTACCACCGGGGAGCTGTTTTTT	CASSLRPVTTGELFF
TRBJ1-1	15	TRBV7-2	.	.	TGTGCCAGCAGCCTCCTGGCAGACATGAACACTGAAGCTTTCTTT	CASSLLADMNTEAFF
TRBJ1-1	12	TRBV11-1	.	once	TGTGCCAGCAGCCCGGACCGGGATGAAGCTTTCTTT	CASSPDRDEAFF
TRBJ2-5	14	TRBV9	.	.	TGTGCCAGCAGCGTAGGGCAGGGAGGAGAGACCCAGTACTTC	CASSVGQGGETQYF
TRBJ1-1	13	TRBV5-1	TRBD1	once	TGCGCCAGCAGCTTGGTAGGGGGCGCTGAAGCTTTCTTT	CASSLVGGAEAFF
TRBJ1-2	18	TRBV5-1	.	.	TGCGCCAGCAGGGGAGGGGGACGCGACATATTTAACTATGGAGGCTACACCTTC	CASRGGGRDIFNYGGYTF
TRBJ1-1	15	TRBV28	TRBD1	.	TGTGCCAGCAGTCTCCCGGGACAGGGTAACACTGAAGCTTTCTTT	CASSLPGQGNTEAFF
TRBJ2-1	14	TRBV24-1	TRBD2	.	TGTGCCACCAGCGGGACTAGCGAAGACAATGAGCAGTTCTTC	CATSGTSEDNEQFF
TRBJ1-2	15	TRBV6-5	.	.	TGTGCCAGCAGTTACAGCGGGGCACAGGGCTATGGCTACACCTTC	CASSYSGAQGYGYTF
TRBJ1-4	14	TRBV7-9	.	.	TGTGCCAGCAGCCAAGCAGGGTCGAATGAAAAACTGTTTTTT	CASSQAGSNEKLFF
TRBJ1-5	13	TRBV6-5	.	.	TGTGCCAGCAGGACAGGAATTAATCAGCCCCAGCATTTT	CASRTGINQPQHF
TRBJ2-7	14	TRBV3-1/TRBV3-2	.	.	TGTGCCAGCAGCCCCTCAGGGTCCACCTACGAGCAGTACTTC	CASSPSGSTYEQYF
TRBJ1-1	14	TRBV5-1	TRBD1	once	TGCGCCAGCAGCCTAGGGACAGGGGGCACTGAAGCTTTCTTT	CASSLGTGGTEAFF
TRBJ1-1	15	TRBV5-1	.	.	TGCGCCAGCAGCTCCGGGAGAGGGATGAACACTGAAGCTTTCTTT	CASSSGRGMNTEAFF
TRBJ2-1	15	TRBV3-1/TRBV3-2	TRBD2	.	TGTGCCAGCAGCCCGCTAGCGGGGGCCCAGGGGGAGCAGTTCTTC	CASSPLAGAQGEQFF
TRBJ1-6	16	TRBV11-2	TRBD1	.	TGTGCCAGCAGCTTTGACAGGGGTGGAGGTGATTCACCCCTCCACTTT	CASSFDRGGGDSPLHF
TRBJ1-2	14	TRBV7-3	TRBD1	.	TGTGCCAGCAGCCAGGGAGAGGGGACAGGCGGCTACACCTTC	CASSQGEGTGGYTF
TRBJ1-2	15	TRBV19	.	.	TGTGCCAGTAGTATAGGACAGCTCCTCAACTATGGCTACACCTTC	CASSIGQLLNYGYTF